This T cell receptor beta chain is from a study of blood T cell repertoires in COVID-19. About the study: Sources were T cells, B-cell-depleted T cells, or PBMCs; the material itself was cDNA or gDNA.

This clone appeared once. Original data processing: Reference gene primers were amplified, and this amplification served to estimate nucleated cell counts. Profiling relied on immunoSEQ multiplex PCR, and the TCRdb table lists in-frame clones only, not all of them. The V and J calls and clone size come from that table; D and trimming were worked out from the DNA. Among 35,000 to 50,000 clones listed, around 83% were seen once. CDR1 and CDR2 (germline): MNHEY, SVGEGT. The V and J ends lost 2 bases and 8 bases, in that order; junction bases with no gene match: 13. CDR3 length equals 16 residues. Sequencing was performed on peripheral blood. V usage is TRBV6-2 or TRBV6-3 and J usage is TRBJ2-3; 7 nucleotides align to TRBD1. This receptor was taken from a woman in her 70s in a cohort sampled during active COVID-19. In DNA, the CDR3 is TGTGCCAGCAGTTACCGGGACAGACTCTACTATCGTACGCAGTATTTT. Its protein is CASSYRDRLYYRTQYF.